This T cell receptor beta chain was observed in a study of blood T cell repertoires in COVID-19. Study-level information: Sources were T cells, B-cell-depleted T cells, or PBMCs; the material itself was cDNA or gDNA.

This clone was counted ten times or more. Participants reported their clinical history, and cohort assignment relied on those reports. This CDR3 spans 17 amino acids. V was clipped by 1 base and J by 2 bases; unmatched bases: 7. The germline gives CDR1 SGHVS, CDR2 FQNEAQ. The assay was immunoSEQ multiplex PCR, and TCRdb's table has in-frame clones only and misses some. The data show under 200,000 clones, roughly 80% seen once. This sequence joins TRBV7-8 and TRBJ1-5; 8 bases fit TRBD1. The specimen was PBMCs or T cells enriched from blood (not recorded which). This receptor was taken from a man between 50 and 59 years old who had recovered from COVID-19. CDR3 DNA: TGTGCCAGCAGCTTAGAGTCTTACAGGGGGGGCAATCAGCCCCAGCATTTT. Amino acids: CASSLESYRGGNQPQHF.